The clone carrying this T cell receptor beta chain was found many times. Its antigen remains unidentified. Individual cDNA molecules carried attached unique molecular identifiers. A single record per CDR3 protein comes from TCRdb applying MiXCR to the 5' RACE reads. The data hold about 60,000 distinct CDR3 sequences, with around 5.6% observed a single time. The data were taken from a study of early T cells in non-severe SARS-CoV-2 infection. Study in general: Whole-blood bulk RNA, unsorted, was sequenced, and chains were unpaired.

V lost 6 bases and J lost 6, with 17 bases in between. The CDR3 loop spans 14 amino acids. Germline V gene lookup returns CDR1 MNHEY and CDR2 SVGAGI. Study-wide results and caveats: The VDJdb matching leaned toward anti-spike CD8 responses and overlooked private and CD4 specificities.

The material sequenced was whole blood. The clonotype was recovered from an adult who was a healthcare worker with PCR-confirmed SARS-CoV-2 infection or an uninfected control (not recorded which). The V call is TRBV6-5, the J call TRBJ1-2; tentatively, D is TRBD1 (5 bases). CDR3 region: CASRTLGAGDGYTF. The CDR3 nucleotides read TGTGCCAGCAGGACACTAGGGGCCGGGGATGGCTACACCTTC.